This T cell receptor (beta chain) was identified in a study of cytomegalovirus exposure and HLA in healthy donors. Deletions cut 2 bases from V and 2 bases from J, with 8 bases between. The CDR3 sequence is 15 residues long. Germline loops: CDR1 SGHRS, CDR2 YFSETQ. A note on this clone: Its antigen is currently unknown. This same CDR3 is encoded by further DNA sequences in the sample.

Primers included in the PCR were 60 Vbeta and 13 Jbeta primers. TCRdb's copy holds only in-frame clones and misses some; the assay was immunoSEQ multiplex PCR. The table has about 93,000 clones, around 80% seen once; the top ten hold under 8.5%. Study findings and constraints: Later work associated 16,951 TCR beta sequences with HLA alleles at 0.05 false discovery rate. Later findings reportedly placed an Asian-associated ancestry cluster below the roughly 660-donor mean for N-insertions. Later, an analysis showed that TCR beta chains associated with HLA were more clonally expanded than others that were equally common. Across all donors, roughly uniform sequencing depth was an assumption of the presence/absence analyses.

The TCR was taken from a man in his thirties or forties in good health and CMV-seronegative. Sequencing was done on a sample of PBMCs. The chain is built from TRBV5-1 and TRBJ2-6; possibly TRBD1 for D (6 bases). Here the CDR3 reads CASSLSGAGANVLTF. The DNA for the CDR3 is TGCGCCAGCAGCTTATCAGGGGCTGGGGCCAACGTCCTGACTTTC.